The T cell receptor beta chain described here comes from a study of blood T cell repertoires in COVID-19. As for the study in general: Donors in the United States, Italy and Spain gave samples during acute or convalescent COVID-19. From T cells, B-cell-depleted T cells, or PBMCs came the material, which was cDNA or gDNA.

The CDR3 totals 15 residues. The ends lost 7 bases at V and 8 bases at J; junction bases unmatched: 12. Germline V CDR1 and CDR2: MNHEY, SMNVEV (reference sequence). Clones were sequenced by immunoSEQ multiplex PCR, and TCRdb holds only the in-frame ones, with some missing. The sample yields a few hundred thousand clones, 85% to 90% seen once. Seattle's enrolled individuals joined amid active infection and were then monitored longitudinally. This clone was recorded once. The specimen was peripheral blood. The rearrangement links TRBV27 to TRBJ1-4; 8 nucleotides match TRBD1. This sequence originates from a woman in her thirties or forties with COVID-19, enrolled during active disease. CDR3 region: CASKPGQDHGEKLFF. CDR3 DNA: TGTGCCAGCAAACCGGGACAGGACCACGGGGAAAAACTGTTTTTT.